This T cell receptor beta chain appears in the sequencing data of a study of shared clonotypes between healthy human individuals. Findings of the study overall: Roughly 5% was the fraction of naive CD4 clonotypes found shared across a few donors.

On this clone itself: The target antigen is unknown.

Generated by immunoSEQ multiplex PCR, the TCRdb table keeps only in-frame clones and is missing some. The sample has 600,000 or so clones, 95% to 98% seen once; the top ten hold more than 0.3%. Germline loops: CDR1 SGHTA, CDR2 FQGNSA. The CDR3 is 16 amino acids. J gave up 7 bases and V 0 bases, and 9 bases lay outside the gene matches. Naivety among CD8 cells was defined by CD45RO negativity and positive CCR7 selection, thereby excluding terminally differentiated effector memory CD45RA+ cells. All donors qualified as healthy HIV-negative adults and had experienced no recent acute infections or vaccinations.

The sequencing sample was made of naive CD8+ T cells sorted from blood. The source of this sequence is a man aged 30 to 39 in good health. The rearrangement links TRBV7-2 to TRBJ2-1, with 7 bases fitting TRBD2. The DNA for the CDR3 is TGTGCCAGCAGCTTAGCGGTGGGAGGGCCCGGGAATGAGCAGTTCTTC. This codes for CASSLAVGGPGNEQFF.